The 4 T cell receptor beta chains below all came from one sample that was sequenced in a study of beta chain features in type 1 diabetes. Study observations and caveats: Type 1 diabetes patients had moderately but significantly shorter TCRB CDR3s in all four CD4+ subsets.

What was sequenced were expressed TCRB transcripts, since all of the isolated RNA had been reverse transcribed. This table comes from immunoSEQ multiplex PCR, and its TCRdb copy is limited to in-frame clones, with some not included. The profile shows around 280,000 clones, approximately 16% of them singletons. Their specific antigens are unknown. Sequenced material: naive CD4+ T cells from blood. The receptor set was obtained from a man younger than 35 with type 1 diabetes.

This clone has only a few counts. The chain links TRBV5-1 to TRBJ2-1; D is unclear. Germline lookup yields CDR1 SGHRS and CDR2 YFSETQ. V lost 0 bases and J lost 15, with 13 bases in between. The length of the CDR3 is 12 residues. CDR3 amino acids: CASSLGFNSLFF. The CDR3, as DNA: TGCGCCAGCAGCTTGGGGTTTAATAGTCTGTTCTTC.

The chain carries TRBV29-1 and TRBJ2-2; D is undetermined. V lost 6 bases to trimming and J lost 1 base, with 12 bases between them. Germline V gene data show CDR1 as SQVTM and CDR2 as ANQGSEA. The CDR3 extends over 14 amino acids. CDR3 DNA sequence: TGCAGCGTGACTTGGTTCGGGAACACCGGGGAGCTGTTTTTT. Encoded protein: CSVTWFGNTGELFF.

This clone was observed once. V usage is TRBV18 and J usage is TRBJ2-1, with D possibly being TRBD2 (6 bases). This CDR3 region has 15 residues. Between the trimmed V and J ends, which lost 3 bases and 4 bases, there was a span of 13 bases. Germline V lookup: CDR1 KGHSH, CDR2 LQKENI. Written as DNA, the CDR3 is TGTGCCAGCTCACCTATGGCGGGGTCATACAATGAGCAGTTCTTC. It translates to CASSPMAGSYNEQFF. The complete variable domain, with remaining parts taken from reference TRBV18 and TRBJ2-1, reads NAGVMQNPRHLVRRRGQEARLRCSPMKGHSHVYWYRQLPEEGLKFMVYLQKENIIDESGMPKERFSAEFPKEGPSILRIQQVVRGDSAAYFCASSPMAGSYNEQFFGPGTRLTVL.

This clone appeared a few times. Written as DNA, the CDR3 is TGCGCCAGCAGCCAAGGGCTAGCGGGCTTAGATACGCAGTATTTT. Translating it yields CASSQGLAGLDTQYF. This chain uses TRBV4-3 with TRBJ2-3, with TRBD2 matching 8 bases. V lost 1 base, J lost 5 bases, and 5 bases stayed unmatched. CDR3 length: 15 amino acids. Germline V lookup: CDR1 LGHNA, CDR2 YSLEER.